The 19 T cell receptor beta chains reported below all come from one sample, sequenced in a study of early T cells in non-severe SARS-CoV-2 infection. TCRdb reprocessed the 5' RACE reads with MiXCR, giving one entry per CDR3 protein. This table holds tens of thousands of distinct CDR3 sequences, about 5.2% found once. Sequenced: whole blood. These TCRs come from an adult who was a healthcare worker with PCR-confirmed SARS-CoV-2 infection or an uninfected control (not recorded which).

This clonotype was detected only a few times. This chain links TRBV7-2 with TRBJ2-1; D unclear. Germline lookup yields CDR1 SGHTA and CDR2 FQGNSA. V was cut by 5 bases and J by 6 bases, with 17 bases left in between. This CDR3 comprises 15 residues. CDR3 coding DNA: TGTGCCAGCAGCCCGAACCCCTTTAGTCCCAATGAGCAGTTCTTC. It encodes CASSPNPFSPNEQFF.

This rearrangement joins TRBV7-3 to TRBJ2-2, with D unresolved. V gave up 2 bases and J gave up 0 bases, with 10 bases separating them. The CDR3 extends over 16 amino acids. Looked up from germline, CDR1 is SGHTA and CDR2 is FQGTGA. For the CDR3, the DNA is TGTGCCAGCAGCTTATCCGACTTACCGAACACCGGGGAGCTGTTTTTT. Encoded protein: CASSLSDLPNTGELFF.

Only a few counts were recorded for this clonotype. The CDR3 protein is CSARVNTGELFF. In DNA form, the CDR3 reads TGCAGTGCTAGAGTAAACACCGGGGAGCTGTTTTTT. V gene TRBV20-1 combines with J gene TRBJ2-2; the D is unclear. This CDR3 has 12 amino acids. Germline loops: CDR1 DFQATT, CDR2 SNEGSKA (reference sequence). V lost 1 base and J 2 bases, leaving 2 bases between the germline ends.

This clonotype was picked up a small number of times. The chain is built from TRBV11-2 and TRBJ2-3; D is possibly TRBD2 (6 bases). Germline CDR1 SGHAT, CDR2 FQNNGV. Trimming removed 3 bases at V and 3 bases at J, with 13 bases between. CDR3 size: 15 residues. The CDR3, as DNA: TGTGCCAGCAGCTTTTTAAACCGGGGGACAGATACGCAGTATTTT. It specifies CASSFLNRGTDTQYF.

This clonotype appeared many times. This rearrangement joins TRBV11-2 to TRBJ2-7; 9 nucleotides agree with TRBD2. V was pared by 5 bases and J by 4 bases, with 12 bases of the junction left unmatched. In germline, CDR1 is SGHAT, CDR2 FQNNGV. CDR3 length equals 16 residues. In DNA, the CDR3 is TGTGCCAGCAGCCCTGAGGCGACTAGCGGTTTGTACGAGCAGTACTTC. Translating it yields CASSPEATSGLYEQYF.

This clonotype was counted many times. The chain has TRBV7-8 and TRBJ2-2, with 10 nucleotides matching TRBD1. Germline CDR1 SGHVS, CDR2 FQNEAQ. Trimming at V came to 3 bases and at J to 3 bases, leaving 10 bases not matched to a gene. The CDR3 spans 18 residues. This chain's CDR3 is CASSFPGQGLGDTGELFF. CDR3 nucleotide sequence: TGTGCCAGCAGCTTTCCGGGACAGGGGTTAGGCGACACCGGGGAGCTGTTTTTT.

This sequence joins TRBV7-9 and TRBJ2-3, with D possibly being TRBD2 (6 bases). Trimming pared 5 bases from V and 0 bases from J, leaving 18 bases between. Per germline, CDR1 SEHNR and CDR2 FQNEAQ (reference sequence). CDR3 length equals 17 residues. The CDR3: CASSPREASASTDTQYF. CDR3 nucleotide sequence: TGTGCCAGCAGCCCCCGAGAAGCTAGCGCTAGCACAGATACGCAGTATTTT.

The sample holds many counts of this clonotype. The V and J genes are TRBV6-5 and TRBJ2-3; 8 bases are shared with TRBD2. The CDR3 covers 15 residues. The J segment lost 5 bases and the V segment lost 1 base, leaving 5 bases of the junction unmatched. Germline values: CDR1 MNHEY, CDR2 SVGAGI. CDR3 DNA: TGTGCCAGCAGTTACTTTCCTAGCGGGCGAGATACGCAGTATTTT. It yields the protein CASSYFPSGRDTQYF.

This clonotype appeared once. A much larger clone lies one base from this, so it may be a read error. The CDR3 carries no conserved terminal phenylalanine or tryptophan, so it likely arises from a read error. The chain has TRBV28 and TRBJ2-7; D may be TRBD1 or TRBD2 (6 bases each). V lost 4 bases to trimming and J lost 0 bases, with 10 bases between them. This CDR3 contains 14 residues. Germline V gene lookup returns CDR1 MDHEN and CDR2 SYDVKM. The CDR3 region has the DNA TGTGCCAGCAGTTCCGGGGGCGGCTCCTACGAGCAGTACTCC. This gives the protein CASSSGGGSYEQYS.

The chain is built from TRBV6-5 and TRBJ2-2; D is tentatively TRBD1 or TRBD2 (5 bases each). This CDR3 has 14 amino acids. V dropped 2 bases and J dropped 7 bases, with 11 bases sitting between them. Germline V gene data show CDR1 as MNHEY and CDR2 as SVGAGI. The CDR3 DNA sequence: TGTGCCAGCAGTTACCCCGGGACGCACGGGGAGCTGTTTTTT. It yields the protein CASSYPGTHGELFF.

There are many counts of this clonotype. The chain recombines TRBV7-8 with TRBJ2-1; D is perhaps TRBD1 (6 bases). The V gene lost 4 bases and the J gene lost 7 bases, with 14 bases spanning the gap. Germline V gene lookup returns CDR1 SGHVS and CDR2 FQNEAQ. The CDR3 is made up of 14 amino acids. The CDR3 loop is CASSSTGFGNEQFF. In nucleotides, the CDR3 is TGTGCCAGCAGCTCGACAGGTTTTGGTAATGAGCAGTTCTTC.

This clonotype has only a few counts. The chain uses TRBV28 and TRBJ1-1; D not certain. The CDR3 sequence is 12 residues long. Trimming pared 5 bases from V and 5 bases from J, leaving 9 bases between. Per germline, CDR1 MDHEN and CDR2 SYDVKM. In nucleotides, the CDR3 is TGTGCCAGCAGTGAGGCGCCAACTGAAGCTTTCTTT. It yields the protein CASSEAPTEAFF.

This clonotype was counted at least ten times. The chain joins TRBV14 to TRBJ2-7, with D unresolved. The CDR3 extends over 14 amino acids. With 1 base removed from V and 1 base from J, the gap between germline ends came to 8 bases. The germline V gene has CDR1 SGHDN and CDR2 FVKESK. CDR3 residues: CASSQAVGSYEQYF. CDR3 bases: TGTGCCAGCAGCCAAGCGGTGGGGTCCTACGAGCAGTACTTC.

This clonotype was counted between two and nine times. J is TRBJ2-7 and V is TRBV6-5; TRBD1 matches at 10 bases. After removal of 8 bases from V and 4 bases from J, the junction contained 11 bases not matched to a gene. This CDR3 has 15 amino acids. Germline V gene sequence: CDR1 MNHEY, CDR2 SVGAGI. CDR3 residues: CASGWTGTGDYEQYF. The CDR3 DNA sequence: TGTGCCAGCGGGTGGACCGGGACAGGGGATTACGAGCAGTACTTC.

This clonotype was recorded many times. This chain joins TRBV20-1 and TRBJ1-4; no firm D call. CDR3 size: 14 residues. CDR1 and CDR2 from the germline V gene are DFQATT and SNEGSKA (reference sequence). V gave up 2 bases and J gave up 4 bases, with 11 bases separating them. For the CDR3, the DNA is TGCAGTGCTAGACGCAGCGGGAGTAATGAAAAACTGTTTTTT. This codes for CSARRSGSNEKLFF.

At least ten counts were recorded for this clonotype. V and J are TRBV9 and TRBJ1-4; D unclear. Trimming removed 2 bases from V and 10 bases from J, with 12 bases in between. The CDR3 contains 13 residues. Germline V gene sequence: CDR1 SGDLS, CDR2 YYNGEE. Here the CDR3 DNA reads TGTGCCAGCAGCGTGGAAGACGGGCGAAAACTGTTTTTT. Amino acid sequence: CASSVEDGRKLFF.

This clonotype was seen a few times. CDR3 coding DNA: TGTGCCAGCCTGGGACAGGGGGCGCGAATCTCACCCCTCCACTTT. Its protein is CASLGQGARISPLHF. The rearrangement uses TRBV2 and TRBJ1-6; 12 nucleotides line up with TRBD1. The CDR3 totals 15 residues. CDR1 is SNHLY and CDR2 is FYNNEI in the germline V gene. V shed 8 bases and J 10 bases; nucleotides not matched to a gene: 9. The complete variable domain, with remaining parts taken from reference TRBV2 and TRBJ1-6, reads EPEVTQTPSHQVTQMGQEVILRCVPISNHLYFYWYRQILGQKVEFLVSFYNNEISEKSEIFDDQFSVERPDGSNFTLKIRSTKLEDSAMYFCASLGQGARISPLHFGNGTRLTVT.

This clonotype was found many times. As DNA, the CDR3 is TGTGCCAGCAGTACCTCCGGGACAGGGGGCCATGGCTACACCTTC. It is translated as CASSTSGTGGHGYTF. This chain links TRBV28 with TRBJ1-2; 12 positions agree with TRBD1. The V segment lost 5 bases and the J segment 6 bases; nucleotides outside the gene matches: 7. The CDR3 covers 15 residues. The germline V gene encodes CDR1 MDHEN and CDR2 SYDVKM.

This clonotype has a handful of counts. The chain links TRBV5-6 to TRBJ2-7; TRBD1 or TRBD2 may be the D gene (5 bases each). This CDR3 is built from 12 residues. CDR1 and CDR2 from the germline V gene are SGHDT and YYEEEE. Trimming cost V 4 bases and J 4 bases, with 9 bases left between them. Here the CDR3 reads CASSGTAYEQYF. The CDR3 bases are TGTGCCAGCAGCGGGACCGCGTACGAGCAGTACTTC.